This T cell receptor beta chain was identified during a study of control samples from healthy donors and cancer patients (dated by TCRdb to 2020 to 2022). Library construction relied on the immunoSEQ multiplex PCR assay. What TCRdb holds here is the immuneACCESS table cut down to in-frame rearrangements. Part of the clones is not present; checked against another copy, under half of the missing clones reflect an unresolved V gene, and the others are unexplained. This sample is represented by around 28,000 clones; around nine tenths of them were singletons. 1.6% of the sample rests with the top ten. Concerning this clone itself: This clone's antigen is unknown. Per-base qualities were not stored, and no clone one base away is much larger.

Sequencing was done on a sample of PBMCs. The origin of this receptor is a woman between 40 and 55 years old with lung cancer.

The CDR3 region reads CASSQDWTGSYNEQFF. In nucleotides, the sequence is TGTGCCAGCAGCCAGGACTGGACAGGCTCCTACAATGAGCAGTTCTTC. The V gene is TRBV3-1 (or the pseudogene TRBV3-2) and the J gene is TRBJ2-1, with 7 middle bases fitting TRBD1. Trimming accounts for 3 bases at V and 0 bases at J, while the number of junction bases matched to no gene is 5. Reading from cysteine to phenylalanine, the CDR3 counts 16 amino acids. CDR3 DNA only is kept here, 48 bases in frame from base 1. From a lookup of the germline V gene (reference sequence), CDR1 and CDR2 are LGHDT and YNNKEL.